The next 10 T cell receptor beta chains were all read from a single sample in a study of somatic mutations in cytotoxic T cells in rheumatoid arthritis. Using immunoSEQ multiplex PCR, the repertoire was profiled, and TCRdb retains in-frame clones only, with some absent. The sample includes over 2,000 clones, 70% to 90% seen only once; the top ten take around two fifths. Source material: CD8+ T cells sorted from blood. These receptors originate from an adult with rheumatoid arthritis.

This chain joins TRBV5-6 and TRBJ1-1; D possibly corresponds to TRBD1 (5 bases). This CDR3 is 14 amino acids long. Trimming removed 0 bases from V and 3 bases from J, with 9 bases in between. The germline V gene encodes CDR1 SGHDT and CDR2 YYEEEE. The CDR3: CASSLAGGDTEAFF. The CDR3 DNA reads as TGTGCCAGCAGCTTGGCGGGGGGGGACACTGAAGCTTTCTTT.

The V call is TRBV2, the J call TRBJ1-2; D might be TRBD1 (5 bases). The germline CDR1 and CDR2 sequences are SNHLY and FYNNEI. This CDR3 is 14 amino acids long. V lost 3 bases to trimming and J lost 4 bases, with 12 bases between them. CDR3: CASSDLGGAYGYTF. Here the CDR3 DNA reads TGTGCCAGCAGTGACCTTGGAGGGGCCTATGGCTACACCTTC.

This clone was seen a single time. J is TRBJ1-1 and V is TRBV19; 7 nucleotides align to TRBD1. CDR1 and CDR2 from the germline V gene are LNHDA and SQIVND (reference sequence). CDR3 length: 13 residues. V gave up 3 bases and J gave up 5 bases; unmatched junction bases: 3. The CDR3 DNA reads as TGTGCCAGTAGTATGGTCAGGGGGACTGAAGCTTTCTTT. It is translated as CASSMVRGTEAFF.

The chain recombines TRBV28 with TRBJ2-7; D not resolved. The CDR3 sequence is 11 residues long. Trimming stripped 5 bases from V and 2 bases from J, with 4 bases between. Germline CDR1 reads MDHEN; CDR2 reads SYDVKM. The CDR3 sequence is CASSVAYEQYF. The CDR3 nucleotides read TGTGCCAGCAGTGTAGCCTACGAGCAGTACTTC.

The table lists this clone with a few counts. The J gene is TRBJ2-7, the V gene TRBV7-9, with 7 positions matching TRBD1. The CDR3 consists of 15 residues. The germline CDR1 and CDR2 sequences are SEHNR and FQNEAQ (reference sequence). The V segment lost 3 bases and the J segment 1 base; nucleotides outside the gene matches: 6. CDR3 in amino acids: CASSFDRAPSYEQYF. CDR3 coding DNA: TGTGCCAGCAGCTTCGACAGGGCGCCATCCTACGAGCAGTACTTC.

V usage is TRBV10-1 and J usage is TRBJ1-5; tentative D call: TRBD1 (6 bases). V lost 5 bases, J lost 2 bases, and 16 bases lay in between. This CDR3 has 16 residues. Germline lookup yields CDR1 WNHNN and CDR2 SYGVQD (reference sequence). The CDR3 coding sequence is TGCGCCAGCAGTCCGACAGGATCCCTTCGCAATCAGCCCCAGCATTTT. This sequence encodes CASSPTGSLRNQPQHF.

The chain is built from TRBV7-2 and TRBJ2-3, with TRBD2 matching over 10 bases. The J segment lost 1 base and the V segment lost 4 bases, leaving 5 bases of the junction unmatched. The germline V gene encodes CDR1 SGHTA and CDR2 FQGNSA. CDR3 length: 16 residues. The CDR3 reads CASSWASGGRTDTQYF. For the CDR3, the DNA is TGTGCCAGCAGCTGGGCTAGCGGGGGCCGCACAGATACGCAGTATTTT. Combining the CDR3 with reference TRBV7-2 and TRBJ2-3 gives the whole variable domain GAGVSQSPSNKVTEKGKDVELRCDPISGHTALYWYRQSLGQGLEFLIYFQGNSAPDKSGLPSDRFSAERTGGSVSTLTIQRTQQEDSAVYLCASSWASGGRTDTQYFGPGTRLTVL.

The rearrangement links TRBV6-5 to TRBJ1-5; 9 positions agree with TRBD1. The J segment lost 4 bases and the V segment lost 5 bases, leaving 6 bases of the junction unmatched. The CDR3 is 15 residues long. Germline-derived CDR1 and CDR2 are MNHEY and SVGAGI. Here the CDR3 DNA reads TGTGCCAGCAGTGTACAGGGGGCGCCGAATCAGCCCCAGCATTTT. Amino acid sequence: CASSVQGAPNQPQHF.

The chain combines TRBV2 with TRBJ1-5; 8 bases fit TRBD1. Germline CDR1 SNHLY, CDR2 FYNNEI. Trimming took 0 bases from V and 4 from J; bases not matched to a gene: 11. The CDR3 is 18 amino acids. CDR3 protein: CASSEAPLPRGQNQPQHF. The CDR3 nucleotides are TGTGCCAGCAGTGAAGCGCCCTTGCCCAGGGGGCAAAATCAGCCCCAGCATTTT. Using reference TRBV2 and TRBJ1-5 for the parts outside the CDR3, the full variable domain is EPEVTQTPSHQVTQMGQEVILRCVPISNHLYFYWYRQILGQKVEFLVSFYNNEISEKSEIFDDQFSVERPDGSNFTLKIRSTKLEDSAMYFCASSEAPLPRGQNQPQHFGDGTRLSIL.

The CDR3 region has the DNA TGCGCCAGCAGCTTGATGAAGGTTCAGGACGAGCAGTACTTC. This gives the protein CASSLMKVQDEQYF. This sequence joins TRBV5-1 and TRBJ2-7; D is unresolved. Germline V gene data show CDR1 as SGHRS and CDR2 as YFSETQ. The CDR3 spans 14 residues. The V gene lost 1 base and the J gene lost 5 bases, with 13 bases spanning the gap.